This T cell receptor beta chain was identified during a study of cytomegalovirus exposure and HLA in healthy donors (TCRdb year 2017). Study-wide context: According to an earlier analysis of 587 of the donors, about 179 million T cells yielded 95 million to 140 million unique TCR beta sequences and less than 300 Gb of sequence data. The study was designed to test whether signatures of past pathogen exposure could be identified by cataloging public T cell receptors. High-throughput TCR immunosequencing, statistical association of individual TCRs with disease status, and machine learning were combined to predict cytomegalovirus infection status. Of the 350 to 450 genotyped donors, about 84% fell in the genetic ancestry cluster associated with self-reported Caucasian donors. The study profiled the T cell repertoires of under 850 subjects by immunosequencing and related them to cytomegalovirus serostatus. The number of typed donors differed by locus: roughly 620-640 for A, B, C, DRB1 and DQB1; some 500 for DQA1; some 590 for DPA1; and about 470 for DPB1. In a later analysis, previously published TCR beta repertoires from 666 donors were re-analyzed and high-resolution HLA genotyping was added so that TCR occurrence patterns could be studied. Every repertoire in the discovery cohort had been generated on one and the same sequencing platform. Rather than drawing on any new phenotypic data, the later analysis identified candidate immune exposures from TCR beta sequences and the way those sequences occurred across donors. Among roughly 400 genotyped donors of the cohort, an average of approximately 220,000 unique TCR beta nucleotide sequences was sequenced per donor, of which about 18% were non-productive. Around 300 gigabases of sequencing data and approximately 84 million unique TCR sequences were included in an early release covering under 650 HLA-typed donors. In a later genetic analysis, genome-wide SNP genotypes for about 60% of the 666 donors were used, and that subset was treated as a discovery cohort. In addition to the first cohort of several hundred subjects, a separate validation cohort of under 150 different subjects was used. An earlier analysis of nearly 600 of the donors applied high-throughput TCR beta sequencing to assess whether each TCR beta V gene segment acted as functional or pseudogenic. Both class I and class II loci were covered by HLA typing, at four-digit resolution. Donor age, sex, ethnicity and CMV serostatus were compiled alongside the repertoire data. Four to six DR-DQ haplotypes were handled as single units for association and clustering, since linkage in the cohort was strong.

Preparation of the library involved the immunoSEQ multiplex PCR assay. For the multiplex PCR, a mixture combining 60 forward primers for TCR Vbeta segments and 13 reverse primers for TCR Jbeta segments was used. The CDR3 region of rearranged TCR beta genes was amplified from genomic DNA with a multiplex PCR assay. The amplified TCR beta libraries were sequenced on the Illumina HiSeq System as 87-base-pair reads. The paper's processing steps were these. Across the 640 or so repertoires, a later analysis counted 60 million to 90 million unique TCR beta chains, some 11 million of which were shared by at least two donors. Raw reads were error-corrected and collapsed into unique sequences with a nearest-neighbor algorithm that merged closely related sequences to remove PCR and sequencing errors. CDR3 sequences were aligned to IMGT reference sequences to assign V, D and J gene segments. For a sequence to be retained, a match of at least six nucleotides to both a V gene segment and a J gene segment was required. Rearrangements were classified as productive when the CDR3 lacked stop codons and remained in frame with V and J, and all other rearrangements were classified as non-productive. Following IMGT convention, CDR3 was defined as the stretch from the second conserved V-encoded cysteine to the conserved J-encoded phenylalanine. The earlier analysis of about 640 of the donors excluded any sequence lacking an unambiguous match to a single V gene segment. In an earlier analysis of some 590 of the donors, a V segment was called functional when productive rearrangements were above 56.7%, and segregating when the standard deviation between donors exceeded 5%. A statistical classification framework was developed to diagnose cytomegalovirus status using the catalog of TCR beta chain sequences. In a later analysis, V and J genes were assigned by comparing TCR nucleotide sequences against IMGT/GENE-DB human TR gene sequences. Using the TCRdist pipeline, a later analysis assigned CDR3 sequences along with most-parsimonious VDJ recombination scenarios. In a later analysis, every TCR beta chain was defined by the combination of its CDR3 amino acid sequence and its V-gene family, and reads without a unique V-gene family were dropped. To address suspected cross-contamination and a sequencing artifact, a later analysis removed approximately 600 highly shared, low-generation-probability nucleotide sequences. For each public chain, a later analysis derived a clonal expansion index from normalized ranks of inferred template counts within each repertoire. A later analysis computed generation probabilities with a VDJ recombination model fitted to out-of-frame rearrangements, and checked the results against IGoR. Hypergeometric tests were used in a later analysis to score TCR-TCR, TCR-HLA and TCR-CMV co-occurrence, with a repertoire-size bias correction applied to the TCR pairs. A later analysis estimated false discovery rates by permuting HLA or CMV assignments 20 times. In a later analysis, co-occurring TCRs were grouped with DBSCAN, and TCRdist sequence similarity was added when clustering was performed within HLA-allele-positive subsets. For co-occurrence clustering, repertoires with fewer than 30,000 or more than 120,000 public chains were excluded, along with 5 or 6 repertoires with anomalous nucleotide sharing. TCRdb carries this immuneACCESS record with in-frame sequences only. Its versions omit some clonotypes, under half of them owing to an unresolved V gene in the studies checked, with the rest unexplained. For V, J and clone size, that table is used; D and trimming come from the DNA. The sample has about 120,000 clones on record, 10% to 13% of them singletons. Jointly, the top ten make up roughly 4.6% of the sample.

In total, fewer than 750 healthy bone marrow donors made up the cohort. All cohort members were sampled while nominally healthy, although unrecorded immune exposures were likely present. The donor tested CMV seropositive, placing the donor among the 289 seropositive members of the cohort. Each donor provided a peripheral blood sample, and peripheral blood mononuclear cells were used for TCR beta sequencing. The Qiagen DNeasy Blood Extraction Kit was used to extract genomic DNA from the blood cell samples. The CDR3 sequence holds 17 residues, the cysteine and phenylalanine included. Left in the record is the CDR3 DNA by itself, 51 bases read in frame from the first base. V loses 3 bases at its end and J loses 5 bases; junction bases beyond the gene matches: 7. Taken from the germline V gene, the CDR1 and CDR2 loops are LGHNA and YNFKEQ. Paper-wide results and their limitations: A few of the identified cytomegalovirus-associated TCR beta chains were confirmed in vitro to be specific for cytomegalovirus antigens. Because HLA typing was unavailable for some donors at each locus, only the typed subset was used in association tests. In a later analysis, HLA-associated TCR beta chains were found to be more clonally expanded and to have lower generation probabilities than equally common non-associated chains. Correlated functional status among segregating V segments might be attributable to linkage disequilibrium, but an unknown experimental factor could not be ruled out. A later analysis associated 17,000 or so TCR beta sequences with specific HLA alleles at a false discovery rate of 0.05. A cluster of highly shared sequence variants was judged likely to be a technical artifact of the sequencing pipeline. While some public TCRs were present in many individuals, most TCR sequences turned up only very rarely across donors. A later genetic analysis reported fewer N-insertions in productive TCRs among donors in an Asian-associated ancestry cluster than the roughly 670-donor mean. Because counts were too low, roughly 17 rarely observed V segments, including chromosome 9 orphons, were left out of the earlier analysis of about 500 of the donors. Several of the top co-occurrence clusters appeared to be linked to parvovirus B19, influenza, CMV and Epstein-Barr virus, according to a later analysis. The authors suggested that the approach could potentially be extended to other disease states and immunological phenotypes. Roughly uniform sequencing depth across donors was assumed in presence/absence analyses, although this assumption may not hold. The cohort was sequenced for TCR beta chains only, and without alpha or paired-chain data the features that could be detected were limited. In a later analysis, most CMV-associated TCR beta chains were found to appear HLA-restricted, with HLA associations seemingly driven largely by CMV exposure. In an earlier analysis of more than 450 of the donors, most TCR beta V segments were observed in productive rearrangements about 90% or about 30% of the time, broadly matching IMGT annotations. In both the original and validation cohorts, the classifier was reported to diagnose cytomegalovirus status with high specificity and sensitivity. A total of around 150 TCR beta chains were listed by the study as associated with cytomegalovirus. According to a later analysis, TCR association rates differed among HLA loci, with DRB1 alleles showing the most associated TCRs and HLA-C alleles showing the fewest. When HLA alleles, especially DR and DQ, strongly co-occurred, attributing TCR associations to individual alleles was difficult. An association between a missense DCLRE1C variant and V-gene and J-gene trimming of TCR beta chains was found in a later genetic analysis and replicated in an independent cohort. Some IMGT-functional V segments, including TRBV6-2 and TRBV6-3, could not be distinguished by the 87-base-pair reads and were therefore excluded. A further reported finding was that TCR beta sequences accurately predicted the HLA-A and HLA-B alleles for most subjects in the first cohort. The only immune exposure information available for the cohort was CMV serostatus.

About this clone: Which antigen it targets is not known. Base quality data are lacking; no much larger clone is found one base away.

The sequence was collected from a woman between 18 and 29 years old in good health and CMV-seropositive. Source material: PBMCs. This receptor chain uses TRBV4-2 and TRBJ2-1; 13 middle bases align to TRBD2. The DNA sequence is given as TGTGCCAGCAGCCAGGAACTACTAGCGGGAGGGGACAATGAGCAGTTCTTC. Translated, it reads CASSQELLAGGDNEQFF.